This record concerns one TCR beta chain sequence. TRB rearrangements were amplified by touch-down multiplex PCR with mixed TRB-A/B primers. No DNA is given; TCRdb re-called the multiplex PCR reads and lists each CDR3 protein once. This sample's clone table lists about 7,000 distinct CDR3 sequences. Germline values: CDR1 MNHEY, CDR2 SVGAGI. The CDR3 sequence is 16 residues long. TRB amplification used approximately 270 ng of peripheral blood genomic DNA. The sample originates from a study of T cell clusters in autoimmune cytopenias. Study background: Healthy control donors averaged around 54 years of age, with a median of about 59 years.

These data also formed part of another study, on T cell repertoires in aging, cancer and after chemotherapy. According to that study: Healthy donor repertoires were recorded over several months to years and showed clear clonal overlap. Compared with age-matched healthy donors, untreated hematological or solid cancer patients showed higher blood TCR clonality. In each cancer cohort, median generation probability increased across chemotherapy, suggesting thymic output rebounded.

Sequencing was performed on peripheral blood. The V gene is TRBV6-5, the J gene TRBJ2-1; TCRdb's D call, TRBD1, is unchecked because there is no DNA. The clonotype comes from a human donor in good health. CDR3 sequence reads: CASREAGVSSYNEQFF.